These 20 T cell receptor beta chains were all obtained from the same sample, sequenced in a study of blood T cell repertoires in COVID-19 (dated by TCRdb to 2020 to 2022). Libraries came from the immunoSEQ multiplex PCR assay. Not all clones reach the TCRdb copy of this immuneACCESS table, which keeps in-frame sequences only. Checked studies attribute under half of the gap to unresolved V genes and leave the rest unexplained. This sample lists around 220,000 clones; approximately 87% were detected once. 2% to 2.5% of the sample is held by the ten biggest clonotypes. The sample taken for sequencing was peripheral blood. The receptors come from a woman aged 50 to 60 with acute or convalescent COVID-19.

The rearrangement uses TRBV11-2 and TRBJ1-5; D unclear. Between the trimmed V and J ends, which lost 1 base and 0 bases, there was a span of 4 bases. There are 14 residues in the CDR3. Germline V gene sequence: CDR1 SGHAT, CDR2 FQNNGV. In DNA form, the CDR3 reads TGTGCCAGCAGCTTAGGTTATAGCAATCAGCCCCAGCATTTT. Translated, it gives CASSLGYSNQPQHF.

The gene calls are TRBV4-3 and TRBJ2-2, with a weak D call TRBD2 (6 bases). Germline lookup yields CDR1 LGHNA and CDR2 YSLEER. The CDR3 has 16 amino acids. Deletions cut 4 bases from V and 3 bases from J, with 15 bases between. The CDR3 spells CASSRFAGDYTGELFF. The CDR3 bases are TGCGCCAGCAGCCGTTTTGCCGGGGACTACACCGGGGAGCTGTTTTTT.

This clone turned up a few times. The J gene is TRBJ1-6, the V gene TRBV19; TRBD1 agrees at 10 bases. The CDR3 covers 15 residues. From germline, CDR1 is LNHDA and CDR2 SQIVND (reference sequence). V was clipped by 5 bases and J by 7 bases; unmatched bases: 5. CDR3 bases: TGTGCCAGTAGTGGAAGGGACAGGGGAAATTCACCCCTCCACTTT. Translating gives CASSGRDRGNSPLHF.

The chain combines TRBV6-5 with TRBJ1-6; possible D gene TRBD1, 5 bases. CDR1 is MNHEY, CDR2 SVGAGI, per germline. The ends were cut back, 2 bases at V and 0 bases at J, with 8 bases in the middle. The CDR3 is 16 residues long. The CDR3 protein is CASSYRQSSYNSPLHF. CDR3 DNA sequence: TGTGCCAGCAGTTACCGACAGAGCTCCTATAATTCACCCCTCCACTTT.

The chain combines TRBV6-5 with TRBJ2-7; 10 bases agree with TRBD2. Germline V gene data show CDR1 as MNHEY and CDR2 as SVGAGI. The trim removed 6 bases at V and 5 bases at J, leaving 10 bases unmatched. The CDR3 consists of 15 residues. CDR3 in amino acids: CASRDGMLAGDEQYF. DNA for the CDR3: TGTGCCAGCAGAGACGGTATGCTAGCGGGAGACGAGCAGTACTTC.

A note on this clone: The same CDR3 arises from other DNA sequences in this sample as well. The V call is TRBV19, the J call TRBJ2-6; 8 bases fit TRBD1. The CDR3 covers 15 residues. The J segment lost 3 bases and the V segment lost 6 bases, leaving 4 bases of the junction unmatched. Per germline, CDR1 LNHDA and CDR2 SQIVND (reference sequence). The DNA for the CDR3 is TGTGCCAGTAGAAGACAGGGGTATGGGGCCAACGTCCTGACTTTC. This sequence encodes CASRRQGYGANVLTF.

The chain employs TRBV7-3 and TRBJ2-3, with D maybe TRBD1 (7 bases). The length of the CDR3 is 14 residues. Per the germline V gene, CDR1 is SGHTA and CDR2 is FQGTGA. Trimming removed 6 bases from V and 6 bases from J, with 16 bases in between. The CDR3 DNA reads TGTGCCAGCAGTCAGGGGGGAAACCTGGATACGCAGTATTTT. This translates into CASSQGGNLDTQYF.

CDR3 sequence (DNA): TGTGCCAGCAGTGTGGAGAGCAATCAGCCCCAGCATTTT. It translates to CASSVESNQPQHF. The chain is built from TRBV2 and TRBJ1-5; D remains ambiguous. Germline-derived CDR1 and CDR2 are SNHLY and FYNNEI. Trimming shortened V by 4 bases and J by 1 base, and 5 bases separated the two germline ends. This CDR3 is 13 amino acids long.

The chain recombines TRBV18 with TRBJ1-3; TRBD1 matches at 7 bases. Germline-derived CDR1 and CDR2 are KGHSH and LQKENI. The ends lost 5 bases at V and 0 bases at J; junction bases unmatched: 7. The CDR3 is 16 amino acids. The CDR3 spells CASSSSDRASGNTIYF. CDR3 coding DNA: TGTGCCAGCTCATCCTCCGACAGGGCCTCTGGAAACACCATATATTTT.

The V gene is TRBV7-9, the J gene TRBJ1-4, with D possibly matching TRBD1 (6 bases). V lost 6 bases to trimming and J lost 7 bases, with 12 bases between them. In germline, CDR1 is SEHNR, CDR2 FQNEAQ (reference sequence). The CDR3 is 13 residues long. The CDR3 here is CASSRDIGEKLFF. As DNA, the CDR3 is TGTGCCAGCAGTAGGGACATCGGTGAAAAACTGTTTTTT.

This chain links TRBV7-6 with TRBJ2-7; TRBD1 might be the D (5 bases). Germline CDR1 and CDR2: SGHVS and FNYEAQ. The CDR3 loop spans 15 amino acids. Trimming took off 1 base at V and 5 bases at J, with 15 bases between the two ends. Here the CDR3 DNA reads TGTGCCAGCAGCTTAGTCCCAGGGCGGCTGCACGAGCAGTACTTC. This encodes CASSLVPGRLHEQYF.

The genes are TRBV25-1 and TRBJ1-3; 7 bases are shared with TRBD1. In germline, CDR1 is MGHDK, CDR2 SYGVNS. The CDR3 totals 14 residues. J lost 2 bases, V lost 6 bases, and 4 bases had no gene match. The CDR3 DNA reads as TGTGCCAGCAGCAAGGGGGCGGCTGGAAACACCATATATTTT. It translates to CASSKGAAGNTIYF. The entire variable domain, with the rest obtained from reference TRBV25-1 and TRBJ1-3, is as follows: EADIYQTPRYLVIGTGKKITLECSQTMGHDKMYWYQQDPGMELHLIHYSYGVNSTEKGDLSSESTVSRIRTEHFPLTLESARPSHTSQYLCASSKGAAGNTIYFGEGSWLTVV.

J is TRBJ2-5 and V is TRBV7-2, with D perhaps TRBD2 (5 bases). The CDR3 has 12 residues. Germline V CDR1 and CDR2: SGHTA, FQGNSA. V lost 2 bases, J lost 4 bases, and 5 bases lay in between. The CDR3 reads CASSLLAETQYF. The CDR3 DNA follows: TGTGCCAGCAGCTTACTAGCAGAGACCCAGTACTTC.

This clone was counted once. The chain couples TRBV7-8 to TRBJ2-7, with D possibly TRBD1 on 5 matching bases. Trimming removed 0 bases from V and 2 bases from J, with 8 bases in between. The germline CDR1 and CDR2 sequences are SGHVS and FQNEAQ. There are 14 residues in the CDR3. The CDR3 loop reads CASSLAGQPYEQYF. The CDR3 DNA follows: TGTGCCAGCAGCTTAGCAGGACAACCCTACGAGCAGTACTTC.

The chain uses TRBV2 and TRBJ1-1, with TRBD1 as a possible D gene (5 bases). Per the germline V gene, CDR1 is SNHLY and CDR2 is FYNNEI. The CDR3 is 15 amino acids. The V end was cut by 0 bases, the J end by 0 bases, with 8 bases between. The chain's CDR3 is CASSEAPGLNTEAFF. In nucleotides, the CDR3 is TGTGCCAGCAGTGAAGCACCAGGGCTGAACACTGAAGCTTTCTTT.

This chain connects TRBV10-2 to TRBJ2-7; maybe TRBD2 (5 bases). CDR3 length: 13 residues. Germline V gives CDR1 WSHSY, CDR2 SAAADI. The V gene lost 6 bases and the J gene lost 7 bases, with 16 bases spanning the gap. The CDR3 region has the DNA TGCGCCAGCAGACTACGAGAGGGCGGAGAGCAGTACTTC. It yields the protein CASRLREGGEQYF.

V is TRBV19 and J is TRBJ1-1, with a weak D call TRBD1 (6 bases). The V end lost 5 bases, the J end lost 4 bases, and 14 bases lay between the germline ends. The CDR3 has 14 amino acids. Germline CDR1 and CDR2: LNHDA and SQIVND (reference sequence). The CDR3 bases are TGTGCCAGTAGTGTACAGGGATTAGGCACTGAAGCTTTCTTT. Translating gives CASSVQGLGTEAFF.

This chain joins TRBV9 and TRBJ2-3; a weak D match, TRBD2 (5 bases). The V gene lost 0 bases and the J gene lost 4 bases, with 9 bases spanning the gap. Germline CDR1 reads SGDLS; CDR2 reads YYNGEE. CDR3 length: 14 amino acids. CDR3 sequence: CASSVGGWADTQYF. The CDR3 region has the DNA TGTGCCAGCAGCGTAGGCGGGTGGGCAGATACGCAGTATTTT.

CDR3 nucleotide sequence: TGTGCCAGCAGCCCGGCCGACTACACGAACACCGGGGAGCTGTTTTTT. Its translation is CASSPADYTNTGELFF. The V gene is TRBV9, the J gene TRBJ2-2; possible D gene TRBD2, 5 bases. CDR1 SGDLS and CDR2 YYNGEE come from the germline V gene. The V end was cut by 4 bases, the J end by 0 bases, with 13 bases between. The CDR3 has 16 amino acids.

The chain uses TRBV29-1 and TRBJ1-1; D ambiguous. V lost 7 bases, J lost 3 bases, and 6 bases lay in between. CDR1 is SQVTM, CDR2 ANQGSEA, per germline. The CDR3 contains 10 residues. Here the CDR3 DNA reads TGCAGCGCGCGGGACACTGAAGCTTTCTTT. Translation: CSARDTEAFF. The variable domain in full, completed from reference TRBV29-1 and TRBJ1-1, reads SAVISQKPSRDICQRGTSLTIQCQVDSQVTMMFWYRQQPGQSLTLIATANQGSEATYESGFVIDKFPISRPNLTFSTLTVSNMSPEDSSIYLCSARDTEAFFGQGTRLTVV.